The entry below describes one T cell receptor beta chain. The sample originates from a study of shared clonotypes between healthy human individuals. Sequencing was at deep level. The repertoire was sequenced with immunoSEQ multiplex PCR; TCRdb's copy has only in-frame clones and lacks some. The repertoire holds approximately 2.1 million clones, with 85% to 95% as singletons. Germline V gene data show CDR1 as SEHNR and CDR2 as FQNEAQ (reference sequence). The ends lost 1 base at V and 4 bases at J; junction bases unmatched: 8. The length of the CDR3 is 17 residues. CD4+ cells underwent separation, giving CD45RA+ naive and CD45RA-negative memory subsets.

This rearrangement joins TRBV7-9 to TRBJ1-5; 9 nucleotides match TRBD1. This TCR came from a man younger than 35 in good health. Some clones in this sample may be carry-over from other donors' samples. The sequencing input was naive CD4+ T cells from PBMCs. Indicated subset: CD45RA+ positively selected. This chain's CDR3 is CASSLGDNRGLNQPQHF. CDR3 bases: TGTGCCAGCAGCTTAGGAGACAACAGGGGGCTAAATCAGCCCCAGCATTTT. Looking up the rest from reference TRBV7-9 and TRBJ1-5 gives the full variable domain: DTGVSQNPRHKITKRGQNVTFRCDPISEHNRLYWYRQTLGQGPEFLTYFQNEAQLEKSRLLSDRFSAERPKGSFSTLEIQRTEQGDSAMYLCASSLGDNRGLNQPQHFGDGTRLSIL.